The rows below give T cell receptor beta chains drawn from one sample of a study of cytotoxic CD8 clonotypes in ibrutinib-treated CLL. Data came from immunoSEQ multiplex PCR; TCRdb stores just in-frame clones and leaves some out. The sample lists 45,000 or so clones, 60% to 75% occurring once. The sample in question was PBMCs, obtained after 12 months of ibrutinib treatment. The source of these receptors is a human donor with chronic lymphocytic leukemia. Each CDR3 is given with its conserved first and last residue. The D gene is left open where the match is weak. Part of the rows lack a size; the others show once, few, many or a class for expanded clones.

D	J	V	size	CDR3	DNA
.	TRBJ2-7	TRBV7-7	.	CARQGPYEQYF	TGTGCCAGACAGGGACCCTACGAGCAGTACTTC
TRBD1	TRBJ1-1	TRBV6-5	.	CASSGAGGGTEAFF	TGTGCCAGCAGTGGCGCAGGGGGTGGCACTGAAGCTTTCTTT
TRBD2	TRBJ2-3	TRBV7-2	.	CASSLAASGYTDTQYF	TGTGCCAGCAGCTTAGCGGCTAGCGGATACACAGATACGCAGTATTTT
TRBD1	TRBJ2-3	TRBV19	.	CATRGLTGDTQYF	TGTGCCACCAGGGGGCTGACTGGGGATACGCAGTATTTT
.	TRBJ2-2	TRBV4-3	.	CASSQEPASFGELFF	TGCGCCAGCAGCCAAGAGCCAGCTAGTTTTGGGGAGCTGTTTTTT
.	TRBJ1-2	TRBV27	.	CASSFSGAEGYTF	TGTGCCAGCAGTTTCTCGGGGGCCGAAGGCTACACCTTC
TRBD2	TRBJ2-1	TRBV18	.	CASSLGTSGHNEQFF	TGTGCCAGCTCTCTAGGGACTAGCGGCCACAATGAGCAGTTCTTC
.	TRBJ2-2	TRBV5-1	.	CASSLGSGGELFF	TGCGCCAGCAGCTTGGGTAGCGGCGGGGAGCTGTTTTTT
TRBD2	TRBJ2-1	TRBV19	.	CASSPGLGNEQFF	TGTGCCAGTTCTCCGGGACTAGGGAATGAGCAGTTCTTC
.	TRBJ1-2	TRBV6-1	.	CASSEPGGYTF	TGTGCCAGCAGTGAACCCGGTGGCTACACCTTC
.	TRBJ2-1	TRBV6-1	.	CASRGTLSMGEQFF	TGTGCCAGCAGGGGGACTCTTTCTATGGGTGAGCAGTTCTTC
TRBD2	TRBJ2-2	TRBV6-5	.	CASSYSPLAGPGELFF	TGTGCCAGCAGTTACTCGCCACTAGCGGGACCCGGGGAGCTGTTTTTT
.	TRBJ1-1	TRBV18	.	CASSTPGPPNKGEAFF	TGTGCCAGCTCGACACCGGGACCGCCGAACAAGGGTGAAGCTTTCTTT
TRBD2	TRBJ2-5	TRBV13	.	CASSALAGPNQETQYF	TGTGCCAGCAGCGCCTTAGCGGGGCCCAACCAAGAGACCCAGTACTTC
.	TRBJ2-1	TRBV7-7	.	CASSPGQNNEQFF	TGTGCCAGCAGCCCCGGACAGAACAATGAGCAGTTCTTC
.	TRBJ1-2	TRBV2	.	CASSEGGTRHYFYGYTF	TGTGCCAGCAGTGAAGGGGGGACACGCCATTACTTCTATGGCTACACCTTC
TRBD2	TRBJ2-1	TRBV29-1	.	CSGDGTSGRNEQFF	TGCAGCGGGGACGGGACTAGCGGGAGGAATGAGCAGTTCTTC
TRBD2	TRBJ2-7	TRBV29-1	.	CSARSGRGYEQYF	TGCAGCGCCCGTAGCGGGAGAGGGTACGAGCAGTACTTC
.	TRBJ1-2	TRBV7-9	.	CASSLSPGYYGYTF	TGTGCCAGCAGCTTAAGTCCGGGGTACTATGGCTACACCTTC
TRBD1	TRBJ1-4	TRBV5-1	.	CASRGQGGNEKLFF	TGCGCCAGCAGGGGACAGGGGGGAAATGAAAAACTGTTTTTT
TRBD1	TRBJ1-4	TRBV11-2	.	CASSSPTGTYEKLFF	TGTGCCAGCAGCTCCCCGACAGGGACATATGAAAAACTGTTTTTT
.	TRBJ1-1	TRBV11-2	.	CASRQGADTEAFF	TGTGCCAGCAGGCAGGGCGCGGACACTGAAGCTTTCTTT
.	TRBJ2-1	TRBV21-1	.	CASSKDGGSDYIPYNEQFF	TGTGCCAGCAGCAAGGACGGGGGCTCGGACTATATACCTTACAATGAGCAGTTCTTC
TRBD1	TRBJ1-1	TRBV27	once	CASRTGTAREAFF	TGTGCCAGCAGGACCGGGACAGCGCGTGAAGCTTTCTTT
.	TRBJ2-7	TRBV30	.	CAGTRGSSYEQYF	TGTGCCGGAACTAGGGGCTCTTCCTACGAGCAGTACTTC
.	TRBJ2-4	TRBV7-9	.	CASSQDKGSVDIQYF	TGTGCCAGCAGCCAAGATAAGGGGTCCGTGGACATTCAGTACTTC
.	TRBJ2-1	TRBV29-1	.	CSVSQASRNEQFF	TGCAGCGTTTCCCAGGCTTCCCGGAATGAGCAGTTCTTC
TRBD1	TRBJ2-1	TRBV6-4	once	CASSDQGQELVPNEQFF	TGTGCCAGCAGTGACCAGGGACAGGAATTAGTGCCCAATGAGCAGTTCTTC
.	TRBJ2-6	TRBV5-4	.	CASSLRLGGANVLTF	TGTGCCAGCAGCTTGCGGCTCGGGGGGGCCAACGTCCTGACTTTC
TRBD2	TRBJ2-7	TRBV19	few	CASSPGSWEGYEQYF	TGTGCCAGTAGTCCCGGAAGCTGGGAGGGCTACGAGCAGTACTTC
.	TRBJ2-5	TRBV25-1	.	CASSRADPGRETQYF	TGTGCCAGCAGTCGAGCGGACCCTGGGCGAGAGACCCAGTACTTC
TRBD2	TRBJ2-2	TRBV30	few	CAWSVAGVGGELFF	TGTGCCTGGAGCGTAGCGGGAGTGGGCGGGGAGCTGTTTTTT
.	TRBJ1-1	TRBV6-4	.	CASSPAGGGITEAFF	TGTGCCAGCAGTCCGGCGGGCGGTGGAATCACTGAAGCTTTCTTT
.	TRBJ2-5	TRBV29-1	.	CSVSPPQETQYF	TGCAGCGTTTCCCCGCCTCAAGAGACCCAGTACTTC
.	TRBJ2-2	TRBV27	.	CASKMRQEGSGELFF	TGTGCCAGCAAGATGAGACAAGAGGGGTCCGGGGAGCTGTTTTTT
.	TRBJ1-1	TRBV12-5	.	CASGLIDTEAFF	TGTGCTAGTGGTTTAATAGACACTGAAGCTTTCTTT
.	TRBJ1-1	TRBV16	.	CASSQSTANTEAFF	TGTGCCAGCAGCCAATCCACCGCGAACACTGAAGCTTTCTTT
TRBD1	TRBJ2-5	TRBV5-8	.	CASSLKGQGGETQYF	TGTGCCAGCAGCTTGAAGGGACAGGGAGGGGAGACCCAGTACTTC
TRBD1	TRBJ1-1	TRBV28	.	CASSRSGTGLPKNTEAFF	TGTGCCAGCAGCCGATCCGGGACAGGGCTTCCCAAGAACACTGAAGCTTTCTTT
TRBD1	TRBJ1-5	TRBV6-1	.	CASNSRQGDQPQHF	TGTGCCAGCAACAGCAGACAGGGAGATCAGCCCCAGCATTTT
.	TRBJ1-1	TRBV4-1	.	CASSQELNTEAFF	TGCGCCAGCAGCCAAGAACTGAACACTGAAGCTTTCTTT
TRBD1	TRBJ2-3	TRBV5-1	.	CASSPDRGRTDTQYF	TGCGCCAGCAGCCCGGACAGGGGCCGCACAGATACGCAGTATTTT
.	TRBJ2-7	TRBV18	.	CASSPREFSYEQYF	TGTGCCAGCTCACCTAGAGAGTTCTCCTACGAGCAGTACTTC
.	TRBJ2-7	TRBV7-6	.	CASSLEVGGLTYEQYF	TGTGCCAGCAGCTTAGAGGTGGGAGGCCTAACCTACGAGCAGTACTTC
TRBD2	TRBJ2-1	TRBV28	once	CASSLGFGAGASYNEQFF	TGTGCCAGCAGCCTCGGATTCGGGGCGGGAGCCTCCTACAATGAGCAGTTCTTC
.	TRBJ2-7	TRBV29-1	.	CSVVPSGFYEQYF	TGCAGCGTTGTCCCTTCAGGGTTCTACGAGCAGTACTTC
.	TRBJ1-1	TRBV2	.	CASRGWSGMNTEAFF	TGTGCCAGCAGAGGTTGGTCCGGCATGAACACTGAAGCTTTCTTT
.	TRBJ2-3	TRBV5-1	.	CASSLAAASTDTQYF	TGCGCCAGCAGCTTGGCCGCTGCTAGCACAGATACGCAGTATTTT
.	TRBJ2-3	TRBV7-2	.	CASSLVTGTDTQYF	TGTGCCAGCAGCTTAGTCACGGGCACAGATACGCAGTATTTT
.	TRBJ1-2	TRBV5-4	.	CASSLNRDYGYTF	TGTGCCAGCAGCTTGAACCGCGACTATGGCTACACCTTC
.	TRBJ1-1	TRBV6-6	.	CASSRLRTVNTEAFF	TGTGCCAGCAGCCGCCTCCGGACAGTGAACACTGAAGCTTTCTTT
.	TRBJ2-7	TRBV5-4	.	CASSGGQVTYEQYF	TGTGCCAGCAGCGGGGGCCAGGTGACCTACGAGCAGTACTTC